The 10 T cell receptor beta chains given below trace back to one sample, sequenced in a study of PD-L1 blockade in urothelial cancer. Libraries were prepared by immunoSEQ multiplex PCR; TCRdb keeps only in-frame clonotypes and omits some of them. This table holds 57,000 or so clones, about 80% found once. Sequencing was performed on PBMCs, taken around atezolizumab (anti-PD-L1) treatment. These receptors were collected from a man between 65 and 85 years old with urothelial cancer.

This rearrangement joins TRBV2 to TRBJ2-5, with D perhaps TRBD1 (6 bases). The CDR3 spans 14 residues. Germline CDR1 is SNHLY and CDR2 is FYNNEI. The V end was cut by 3 bases, the J end by 1 base, with 9 bases between. CDR3 residues: CASSDLGGQETQYF. CDR3 sequence (DNA): TGTGCCAGCAGTGATTTAGGGGGCCAAGAGACCCAGTACTTC.

The V and J genes are TRBV7-9 and TRBJ2-1; D is unresolved. V gave up 3 bases and J gave up 7 bases, with 13 bases separating them. The germline CDR1 and CDR2 sequences are SEHNR and FQNEAQ (reference sequence). The CDR3 covers 14 residues. CDR3 DNA: TGTGCCAGCAGCTTGAGTCGATTCGGGAATGAGCAGTTCTTC. Its protein is CASSLSRFGNEQFF. Looking up the rest from reference TRBV7-9 and TRBJ2-1 gives the full variable domain: DTGVSQNPRHKITKRGQNVTFRCDPISEHNRLYWYRQTLGQGPEFLTYFQNEAQLEKSRLLSDRFSAERPKGSFSTLEIQRTEQGDSAMYLCASSLSRFGNEQFFGPGTRLTVL.

In DNA form, the CDR3 reads TGTGCCAGCAGCTTGGACAGGGATGGCCGCCAGCCCCAGCATTTT. Translating it yields CASSLDRDGRQPQHF. The chain links TRBV5-5 to TRBJ1-5; possible D gene TRBD1, 6 bases. CDR1 and CDR2 (germline): SGHKS, YYEKEE (reference sequence). V was pared by 0 bases and J by 7 bases, with 14 bases between. The CDR3 has 15 amino acids.

The genes are TRBV29-1 and TRBJ1-1; 7 nucleotides agree with TRBD1. This CDR3 region has 12 residues. The germline V gene has CDR1 SQVTM and CDR2 ANQGSEA. The ends lost 7 bases at V and 3 bases at J; junction bases unmatched: 5. CDR3 residues: CSAGDSYTEAFF. The CDR3 nucleotides read TGCAGCGCTGGGGACAGCTACACTGAAGCTTTCTTT.

The chain employs TRBV4-1 and TRBJ2-5, with TRBD2 matching 9 bases. Germline loops: CDR1 MGHRA, CDR2 YSYEKL. With V trimmed by 7 bases and J by 2 bases, 8 bases remained unmatched. The CDR3 extends over 15 amino acids. CDR3 amino acids: CASTSRLAEQETQYF. The CDR3 DNA follows: TGCGCCAGCACCTCAAGACTAGCGGAACAAGAGACCCAGTACTTC.

The chain uses TRBV18 and TRBJ1-1; possibly TRBD1 for D (6 bases). The CDR3 has 15 residues. Germline V gene lookup returns CDR1 KGHSH and CDR2 LQKENI. Between the trimmed V and J ends, which lost 1 base and 2 bases, there was a span of 11 bases. This CDR3 reads CASSPLPGHNTEAFF. DNA of the CDR3: TGTGCCAGCTCACCACTCCCGGGACACAACACTGAAGCTTTCTTT. The complete variable domain, with remaining parts taken from reference TRBV18 and TRBJ1-1, reads NAGVMQNPRHLVRRRGQEARLRCSPMKGHSHVYWYRQLPEEGLKFMVYLQKENIIDESGMPKERFSAEFPKEGPSILRIQQVVRGDSAAYFCASSPLPGHNTEAFFGQGTRLTVV.

As DNA, the CDR3 is TGTGCCAGCAACGAGGACAGTATTCCAAGTAGGGCCCAGTACTTC. Translating gives CASNEDSIPSRAQYF. The chain employs TRBV6-1 and TRBJ2-5; perhaps TRBD1 as D (6 bases). Germline assignment: CDR1 MNHNS and CDR2 SASEGT. Trimming removed 7 bases from V and 9 bases from J, with 24 bases in between. CDR3 size: 15 residues.

This rearrangement joins TRBV15 to TRBJ1-5, with 7 bases identical to TRBD1. Germline CDR1 LNHNV, CDR2 YYDKDF (reference sequence). V shed 0 bases, J shed 5 bases, and the junction held 10 bases outside the gene matches. This CDR3 has 17 amino acids. This chain's CDR3 is CATSRDLARGRYQPQHF. DNA of the CDR3: TGTGCCACCAGCAGAGACCTTGCAAGGGGGCGGTATCAGCCCCAGCATTTT. The whole variable domain, filled in from reference TRBV15 and TRBJ1-5, reads DAMVIQNPRYQVTQFGKPVTLSCSQTLNHNVMYWYQQKSSQAPKLLFHYYDKDFNNEADTPDNFQSRRPNTSFCFLDIRSPGLGDTAMYLCATSRDLARGRYQPQHFGDGTRLSIL.

The chain is built from TRBV12-2 and TRBJ2-7; TRBD2, the table's D call, lacks a check against the DNA. TRBV12-2 is labeled a pseudogene. The CDR3 sequence is 16 residues long. The CDR3 region is CASRLGGTSGTYEQYF. DNA for the CDR3: TGTGCAAGTCGCCTGGGGGGGACTAGCGGCACCTACGAGCAGTACTTC.

This clone turned up a few times. CDR3 in DNA: TGCGCCAGCAGCTTGCGGGACACCGGGGAGCTGTTTTTT. Translating it yields CASSLRDTGELFF. The chain carries TRBV5-1 and TRBJ2-2; D unresolved. Trimming shortened V by 1 base and J by 3 bases, and 4 bases separated the two germline ends. The CDR3 is made up of 13 amino acids. The germline CDR1 and CDR2 sequences are SGHRS and YFSETQ.